The sequence of this T cell receptor (beta chain) was determined in a study of persistence of HIV-infected CD4 T cells (dated by TCRdb to 2020 to 2021). Concerning the study at large: CMV- and HIV-1 Gag-responding CD4+ T cells were isolated from ART-treated individuals so that antigen-driven clonal expansion of HIV-1-infected cells could be examined. In the cross-participant TCR cluster analysis, eight or nine participants were included for CMV and roughly 7 participants were included for Gag. Proviral sequencing was used to assess clonality among infected cells, whereas TCRbeta sequencing gauged the clonality of all cells within each sorted population. Peripheral blood samples of up to roughly 180 mL were taken at multiple time points, with the exception of a couple of participants who underwent leukapheresis at a single time point. Suppressive ART had been received by participants for a median of roughly 8 years.

This clone was counted only a few times. This clone's antigen is unknown. The input lacks base qualities; no much larger clone sits a single base away. The sample's treatment or condition label is to be understood as: suppressive antiretroviral therapy. Lysates of CMV-infected fibroblasts were used at 9 to 10 ug/mL for cell stimulation. Memory populations depleted of antigen-responding cells were obtained by sorting nonresponding CD40L-negative CD69-negative CD45RO-high memory CD4+ T cells. HIV-1-infected adults in whom suppressive ART had been started during chronic infection were enrolled as participants. For at least 4 years, the participants' plasma HIV-1 RNA had been undetectable, below 50 copies/mL. To be included, participants needed a CD4+ T cell count above 400 cells/uL and a positive CMV serology. Before stimulation, PBMCs were isolated using density centrifugation and depleted of CD8+ T cells. CD8-depleted PBMCs were stimulated for 15 to 20 hours with anti-CD28/CD49d costimulation, CD40-blocking antibody and enfuvirtide to prevent new infections. Cell sorting was performed on a Beckman Coulter MoFlo Legacy or XDP sorter, and dead cells were excluded with propidium iodide. For samples with more than one million cells, genomic DNA was extracted with the QIAamp DNA Mini Kit, and for all other samples the Quick-DNA Microprep Kit was used.

TCRbeta repertoires were sequenced from genomic DNA with the immunoSEQ hsTCRB assay version 4 in survey mode. For TCRbeta sequencing, genomic DNA was diluted to about 9.5 ng/uL, and up to about 1 ug was used per sample. The study's processing was this. Analysis of the TCRbeta data was done in ImmunoSeq Analyzer 3.0, and diversity was computed on productive nucleotide rearrangements. Lower-bound TCR diversity was estimated with the improved Chao index, and clonality with the Gini coefficient using the Immunarch R package. Different nucleotide rearrangements encoding the same CDR3beta amino acid sequence were treated as distinct clonotypes. TCRbeta sequences significantly enriched in antigen-responding cells relative to anti-CD3/anti-CD28-activated cells were identified by differential abundance analysis. GLIPH2 grouped TCRs by predicted peptide-MHC specificity, both within each participant and across combined participant data sets. TCRdb obtained this table from immuneACCESS and retained in-frame rearrangements with V and J assigned. These tables miss some clones; where compared with another copy, unresolved V genes account for less than half of the shortfall, and the remainder is unexplained. V and J calls and clone size are given by that table; D and trimming were obtained from the DNA. The sample yields under 40,000 clones; over 80% were counted once. The ten largest make up 6.4% of the sample.

Results the study describes overall, beyond this receptor: Few individuals were included in the study, and only a limited range of antigens was tested. TCRbeta richness in CMV- and Gag-responding cells was significantly lower than in anti-CD3/anti-CD28-responding cells; CMV-responding cells had higher oligoclonality than CD3/CD28-stimulated and Gag-responding cells. Within the same sorted populations, how oligoclonal the TCRs were correlated with how oligoclonal the proviruses were. Bulk TCR analyses could not be limited to the rare CMV-responding cells that actually contained HIV-1 proviruses. Degenerate expanded CDR3beta sequences were enriched in antigen-responding cells, suggesting convergent selection of CD4+ responses to CMV and Gag.

The germline ends are 19 bases apart after V is trimmed by 7 bases and J by 6 bases. Via the germline V gene, CDR1 is MDHEN and CDR2 SYDVKM. The CDR3 runs 14 amino acids, cysteine and phenylalanine included. Only the CDR3 region is kept as DNA, spanning 42 bases read in frame from base 1. The chain was built from TRBV28 and TRBJ2-7, with TRBD1 perhaps the D gene, on 6 matching bases. The TCR was taken from an adult woman with HIV who was CMV-seropositive. Sequencing used CD4+ T cells sorted from PBMCs after 18-hour stimulation, obtained from a patient who received antiretroviral therapy. The meaning of the sample's cell subset or site label: CD40L-CD69- CD45RO-high memory CD4 T cells not responding to CMV lysate. The CDR3 region reads CASTNTAGVREQYF. The DNA sequence follows: TGTGCCAGCACTAACACGGCAGGGGTACGCGAGCAGTACTTC.